What follows is one T cell receptor beta chain and its context. The target antigen is unknown. V lost 5 bases, J lost 2 bases, and 7 bases stayed unmatched. CDR3 size: 15 residues. CDR1 and CDR2 (germline): SNHLY, FYNNEI. This sample is part of a study of siplizumab effects on memory and regulatory T cells. TCRdb keeps only in-frame clones here, not all; method: immunoSEQ multiplex PCR. Of approximately 90,000 clones listed, 94% are singletons. Whole-study findings and limits: Greater diversity than memory cells seemed evident in naive T cells, which also appeared to be major alloresponse contributors. Mappable alloreactive CD4+ clones averaged roughly 69% Treg-derived with siplizumab versus under 30% in controls.

This clonotype originated in a human donor in good health. The sample comprised non-Treg CD4+ T cells sorted from blood. The gene calls are TRBV2 and TRBJ2-7, with 9 bases matching TRBD1. CDR3 nucleotide sequence: TGTGCCAGCAGTTTGGACAGGGGAGTACCCTACGAGCAGTACTTC. It translates to CASSLDRGVPYEQYF.